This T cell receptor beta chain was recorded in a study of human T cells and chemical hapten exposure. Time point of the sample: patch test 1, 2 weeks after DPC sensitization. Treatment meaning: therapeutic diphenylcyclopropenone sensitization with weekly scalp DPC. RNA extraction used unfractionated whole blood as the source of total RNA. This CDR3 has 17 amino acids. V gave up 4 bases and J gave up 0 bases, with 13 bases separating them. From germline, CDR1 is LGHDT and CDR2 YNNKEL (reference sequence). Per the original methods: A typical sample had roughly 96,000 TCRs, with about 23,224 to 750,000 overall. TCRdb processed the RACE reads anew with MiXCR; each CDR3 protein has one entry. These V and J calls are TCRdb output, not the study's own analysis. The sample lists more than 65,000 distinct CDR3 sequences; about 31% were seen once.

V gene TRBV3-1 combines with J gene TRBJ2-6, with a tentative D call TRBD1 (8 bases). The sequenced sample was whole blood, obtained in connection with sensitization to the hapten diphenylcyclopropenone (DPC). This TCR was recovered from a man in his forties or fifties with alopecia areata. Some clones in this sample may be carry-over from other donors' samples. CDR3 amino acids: CASSPRGTGSGANVLTF. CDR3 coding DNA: TGTGCCAGCAGCCCGCGGGGGACAGGCTCTGGGGCCAACGTCCTGACTTTC.